This T cell receptor (beta chain) originates from a study of CD8 T cells in Susac syndrome. RNA amounts of roughly 0.5 to 1 ug underwent reverse transcription with random hexamers. By means of immunoSEQ multiplex PCR, TCR beta CDR3 spanning 54 Vbeta and 13 Jbeta underwent amplification. A single record per CDR3 protein comes from TCRdb applying MiXCR to the immunoSEQ multiplex PCR reads. The table includes approximately 100,000 distinct CDR3 sequences, about nine tenths detected once. Sequencing of TCR beta was performed on blood CD8+ T cells and on blood CD4+ T cells. Healthy donors served as age- and sex-matched controls. Through negative isolation, CD4+ and CD8+ T cells were obtained, while TEMRA cells were enriched using FACS. The sequenced sample was CD4+ T cells from PBMCs. The source is a human donor in good health.

Here the CDR3 DNA reads TGTGCCAGCAGCGTGGGGACTCAGCCCCAGCATTTT. Encoded protein: CASSVGTQPQHF. This chain joins TRBV5-6 and TRBJ1-5, with TRBD1 as a possible D gene (5 bases). This CDR3 has 12 residues. Germline lookup yields CDR1 SGHDT and CDR2 YYEEEE. Between the trimmed V and J ends, which lost 4 bases and 6 bases, there was a span of 8 bases.